This entry is about one T cell receptor beta chain. CDR1 and CDR2 (germline): LGHDT, YNNKEL (reference sequence). The junction had 8 bases not matched to a gene; V was cut back by 1 base and J by 2 bases. CDR3 length: 18 amino acids. This specimen belongs to a study of blood T cell repertoires in COVID-19. Study summary: The United States, Italy and Spain were the sources of the acute and convalescent COVID-19 samples. In each case, the material was cDNA or gDNA derived from T cells, B-cell-depleted T cells, or PBMCs.

As originally analysed: Amplifying reference gene primers gave estimates of nucleated cell counts. This table comes from immunoSEQ multiplex PCR, and its TCRdb copy is limited to in-frame clones, with some not included. That table is the source of V, J and clone size, and D and trimming were worked out from the DNA. The sample holds more than 65,000 clones, just under 80% seen once. What was sequenced was peripheral blood. The chain links TRBV3-1 (or the pseudogene TRBV3-2) to TRBJ2-3; 11 bases agree with TRBD2. The TCR was taken from a human donor in a cohort sampled during active COVID-19. Here the CDR3 reads CASSQVGSGRGSTDTQYF. The CDR3, as DNA: TGTGCCAGCAGCCAAGTCGGTAGCGGGAGGGGATCCACAGATACGCAGTATTTT.